The clone carrying this TCR beta chain was counted ten times or more. The data stem from a study of patients and donors after allogeneic stem cell transplantation. TCRdb fed the RT-PCR reads into MiXCR, producing one record per CDR3 protein. The sample has 25,000 to 35,000 distinct CDR3 sequences; 6.5% to 7% are singletons. This CDR3 has 13 amino acids. The germline V gene has CDR1 SGHTA and CDR2 FQGNSA. V shed 3 bases and J shed 6 bases, with 9 bases lying between them. The V call is TRBV7-2, the J call TRBJ1-5; a weak D match, TRBD1 (6 bases). This TCR came from a human donor who was either an allogeneic HSCT recipient or a stem cell or donor lymphocyte infusion donor (not recorded which). It is not recorded whose cells these are; they may come from a transplant donor. Sequenced material: blood, either unsorted or a sorted T cell fraction (not recorded which). The CDR3 spells CASSLVGAQPQHF. DNA of the CDR3: TGTGCCAGCAGCTTGGTGGGGGCTCAGCCCCAGCATTTT.